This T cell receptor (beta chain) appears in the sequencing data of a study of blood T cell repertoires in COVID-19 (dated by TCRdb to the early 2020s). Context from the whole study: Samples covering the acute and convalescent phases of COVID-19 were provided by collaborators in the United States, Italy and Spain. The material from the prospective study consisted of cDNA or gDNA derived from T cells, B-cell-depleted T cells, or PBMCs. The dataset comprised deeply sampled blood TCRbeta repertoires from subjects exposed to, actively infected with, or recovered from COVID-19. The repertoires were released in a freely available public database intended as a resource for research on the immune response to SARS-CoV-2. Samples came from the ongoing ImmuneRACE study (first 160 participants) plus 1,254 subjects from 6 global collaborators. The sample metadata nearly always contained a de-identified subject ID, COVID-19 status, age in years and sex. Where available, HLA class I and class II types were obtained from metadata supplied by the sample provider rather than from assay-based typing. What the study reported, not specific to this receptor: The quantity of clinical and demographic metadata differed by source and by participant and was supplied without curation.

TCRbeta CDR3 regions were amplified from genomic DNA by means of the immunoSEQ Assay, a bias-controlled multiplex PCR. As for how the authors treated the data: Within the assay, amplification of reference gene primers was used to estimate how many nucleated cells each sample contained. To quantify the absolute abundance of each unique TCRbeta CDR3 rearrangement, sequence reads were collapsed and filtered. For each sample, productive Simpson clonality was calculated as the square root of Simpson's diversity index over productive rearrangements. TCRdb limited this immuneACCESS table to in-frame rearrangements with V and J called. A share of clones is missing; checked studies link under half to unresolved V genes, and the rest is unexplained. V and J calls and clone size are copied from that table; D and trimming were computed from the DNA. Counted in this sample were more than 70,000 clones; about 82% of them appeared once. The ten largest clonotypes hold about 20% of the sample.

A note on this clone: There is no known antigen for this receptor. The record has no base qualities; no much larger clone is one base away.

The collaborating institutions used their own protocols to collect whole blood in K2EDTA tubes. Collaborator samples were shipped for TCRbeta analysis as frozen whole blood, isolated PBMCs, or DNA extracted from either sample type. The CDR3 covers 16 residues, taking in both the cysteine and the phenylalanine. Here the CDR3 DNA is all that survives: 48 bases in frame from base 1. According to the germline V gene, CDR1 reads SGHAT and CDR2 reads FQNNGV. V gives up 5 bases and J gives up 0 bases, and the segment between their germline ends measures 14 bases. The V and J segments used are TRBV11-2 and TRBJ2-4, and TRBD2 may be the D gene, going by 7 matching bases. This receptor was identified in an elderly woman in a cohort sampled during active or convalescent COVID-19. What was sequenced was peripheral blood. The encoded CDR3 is CASSPRGGEAKNIQYF. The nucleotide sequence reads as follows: TGTGCCAGCAGCCCCAGGGGAGGGGAAGCCAAAAACATTCAGTACTTC.